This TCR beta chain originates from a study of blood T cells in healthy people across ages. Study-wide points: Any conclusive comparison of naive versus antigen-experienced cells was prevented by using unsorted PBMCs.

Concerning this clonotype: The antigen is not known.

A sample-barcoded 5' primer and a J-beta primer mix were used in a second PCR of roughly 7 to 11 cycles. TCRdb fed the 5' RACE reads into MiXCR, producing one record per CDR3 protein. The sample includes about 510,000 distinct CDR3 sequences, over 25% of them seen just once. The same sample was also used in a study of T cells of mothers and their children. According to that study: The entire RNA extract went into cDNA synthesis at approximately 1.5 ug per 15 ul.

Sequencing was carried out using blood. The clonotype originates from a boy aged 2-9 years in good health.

CDR3 protein: CASSLLRTQETQYF. CDR3 DNA sequence: TGTGCCAGCAGTCTTTTACGGACCCAAGAGACCCAGTACTTC. V usage is TRBV27 and J usage is TRBJ2-5; D call uncertain. The V end was cut by 5 bases, the J end by 1 base, with 11 bases between. CDR1 is MNHEY, CDR2 SMNVEV, per germline (reference sequence). The length of the CDR3 is 14 residues.